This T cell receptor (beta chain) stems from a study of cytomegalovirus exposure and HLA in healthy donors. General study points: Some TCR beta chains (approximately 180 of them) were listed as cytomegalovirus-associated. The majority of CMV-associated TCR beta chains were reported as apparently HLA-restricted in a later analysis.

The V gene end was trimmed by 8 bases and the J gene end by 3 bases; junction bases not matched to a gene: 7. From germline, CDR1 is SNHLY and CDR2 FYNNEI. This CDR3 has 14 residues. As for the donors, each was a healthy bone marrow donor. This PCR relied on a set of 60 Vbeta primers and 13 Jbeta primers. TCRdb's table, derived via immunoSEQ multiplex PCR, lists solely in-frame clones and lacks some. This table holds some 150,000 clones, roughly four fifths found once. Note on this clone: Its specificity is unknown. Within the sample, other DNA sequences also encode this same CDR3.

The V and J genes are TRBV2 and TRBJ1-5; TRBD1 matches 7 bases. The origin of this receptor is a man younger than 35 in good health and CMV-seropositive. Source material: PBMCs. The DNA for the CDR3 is TGTGCCAGCTCCTACAGGGGAAACAATCAGCCCCAGCATTTT. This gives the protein CASSYRGNNQPQHF.